These 20 T cell receptor beta chains were all obtained from the same sample, sequenced in a study of blood T cell repertoires in COVID-19. The repertoire was sequenced with immunoSEQ multiplex PCR; TCRdb's copy has only in-frame clones and lacks some. The table has 60,000 to 85,000 clones, almost 90% seen once. The sample comprised peripheral blood. The receptors here all came from a woman aged 80 or over with active or convalescent COVID-19.

V is TRBV21-1 and J is TRBJ2-3; the table's D call of TRBD1 was not tested on the DNA. TRBV21-1 is given as a pseudogene. The CDR3 length is 19 residues. The CDR3 sequence: CASSPASCRIQGAGDTQYF. In DNA form, the CDR3 reads TGTGCCAGCAGCCCGGCCAGTTGTAGGATTCAGGGGGCGGGAGATACGCAGTATTTT.

This sequence joins TRBV10-3 and TRBJ2-3, with D tentatively TRBD1 (5 bases). This CDR3 is 15 amino acids long. Germline loops: CDR1 ENHRY, CDR2 SYGVKD. With 3 bases removed from V and 5 bases from J, the gap between germline ends came to 15 bases. The CDR3 is CAISDPTGPGDTQYF. As DNA, the CDR3 is TGTGCCATCAGTGACCCCACAGGTCCGGGAGATACGCAGTATTTT.

This clone was seen more than once but under ten times. The J gene is TRBJ1-1, the V gene TRBV12-3 or TRBV12-4; D may be TRBD1 (5 bases). Trimming pared 4 bases from V and 2 bases from J, leaving 8 bases between. The CDR3 extends over 13 amino acids. The CDR3 sequence is CASSSTVNTEAFF. In nucleotides, the CDR3 is TGTGCCAGCAGTTCGACAGTTAACACTGAAGCTTTCTTT.

The chain couples TRBV6-1 to TRBJ2-2; possibly TRBD2 for D (6 bases). V lost 3 bases to trimming and J lost 6 bases, with 8 bases between them. The CDR3 has 13 amino acids. Germline V gene lookup returns CDR1 MNHNS and CDR2 SASEGT. The CDR3 loop is CASSDREAGELFF. The CDR3 DNA reads TGTGCCAGCAGTGACAGGGAGGCCGGGGAGCTGTTTTTT.

The chain links TRBV4-3 to TRBJ1-4; D is ambiguous. The CDR3 length is 13 residues. The germline CDR1 and CDR2 sequences are LGHNA and YSLEER. Trimming took off 4 bases at V and 10 bases at J, with 13 bases between the two ends. The CDR3 region is CASSLGEGLKLFF. CDR3 nucleotide sequence: TGCGCCAGCAGCCTCGGGGAAGGTCTAAAACTGTTTTTT.

This chain uses TRBV5-4 with TRBJ2-1, with TRBD2 as a possible D gene (6 bases). Looked up from germline, CDR1 is SGHNT and CDR2 is YYREEE (reference sequence). With 0 bases removed from V and 6 bases from J, the gap between germline ends came to 10 bases. This CDR3 is built from 14 residues. CDR3 region: CASSLAAGINEQFF. As DNA, the CDR3 is TGTGCCAGCAGCTTGGCCGCGGGGATCAATGAGCAGTTCTTC.

Only one count was recorded for this clone. The CDR3 loop is CASRDPLRGTYEQYF. The CDR3 DNA is TGTGCCAGCAGAGATCCACTCAGAGGTACCTACGAGCAGTACTTC. The rearrangement joins TRBV11-3 to TRBJ2-7; no clear D. Trimming cost V 6 bases and J 2 bases, with 17 bases left between them. Germline CDR1 is SGHNT and CDR2 is YENEEA. There are 15 residues in the CDR3.

About this clone itself: The junction and the germline gene differ at one end; a read error may be behind it. This sequence joins TRBV5-1 and TRBJ1-5, with D possibly matching TRBD1 (6 bases). The germline V gene has CDR1 SGHRS and CDR2 YFSETQ. The length of the CDR3 is 15 residues. The CDR3 DNA reads TGCGCCAGCAGCTTGGAGGACAGTAGCTATCAGCCCCAGCATTTT. Protein: CASSLEDSSYQPQHF.

This chain uses TRBV6-5 with TRBJ1-5; D is uncertain. Germline CDR1 reads MNHEY; CDR2 reads SVGAGI. The V gene lost 6 bases and the J gene lost 8 bases, with 14 bases spanning the gap. The length of the CDR3 is 13 residues. The CDR3, as DNA: TGTGCCAGCAGCCGGAGTTTCCTAGAGCCCCAGCATTTT. Protein sequence: CASSRSFLEPQHF.

This chain connects TRBV24-1 to TRBJ2-5, with 13 bases that match TRBD2. Germline CDR1 KGHDR, CDR2 SFDVKD. V trimming: 1 base; J trimming: 5 bases; junction bases outside the gene matches: 0. The CDR3 totals 15 residues. CDR3 in DNA: TGTGCCACCAGTGATTTACTAGCGGGAGGGGAGACCCAGTACTTC. Protein: CATSDLLAGGETQYF.

The chain has TRBV30 and TRBJ1-1, with a possible D match to TRBD1 (5 bases). Between the trimmed V and J ends, which lost 2 bases and 3 bases, there was a span of 13 bases. CDR3 length: 14 residues. Germline CDR1 and CDR2: GTSNPN and SVGIG (reference sequence). DNA for the CDR3: TGTGCCTGGAGTTTGGGGCAAAGCGACACTGAAGCTTTCTTT. Protein sequence: CAWSLGQSDTEAFF. The variable domain in full, with the rest retrieved from reference TRBV30 and TRBJ1-1, is SQTIHQWPATLVQPVGSPLSLECTVEGTSNPNLYWYRQAAGRGLQLLFYSVGIGQISSEVPQNLSASRPQDRQFILSSKKLLLSDSGFYLCAWSLGQSDTEAFFGQGTRLTVV.

The rearrangement joins TRBV10-3 to TRBJ1-1, with D maybe TRBD1 (6 bases). Germline CDR1 ENHRY, CDR2 SYGVKD. The CDR3 covers 14 residues. V was clipped by 0 bases and J by 4 bases, with 9 bases between them. The CDR3 spells CAISESGAATEAFF. DNA for the CDR3: TGTGCCATCAGTGAGTCGGGGGCAGCCACTGAAGCTTTCTTT.

The chain couples TRBV5-4 to TRBJ2-5; the match to TRBD2 covers 13 bases. The CDR3 totals 16 residues. V shed 4 bases and J 4 bases; nucleotides not matched to a gene: 7. CDR1 is SGHNT, CDR2 YYREEE, per germline (reference sequence). CDR3 in DNA: TGTGCCAGCAGCCAACGACTAGCGGGAGGAGGAGAGACCCAGTACTTC. Its protein is CASSQRLAGGGETQYF.

The chain joins TRBV5-6 to TRBJ1-2, with D perhaps TRBD1 (6 bases). The CDR3 is 15 residues long. V was pared by 4 bases and J by 2 bases, with 15 bases between. The germline V gene encodes CDR1 SGHDT and CDR2 YYEEEE. The CDR3 DNA is TGTGCCAGCAGCCCCCTACCCCAGGGGAACTATGGCTACACCTTC. This gives the protein CASSPLPQGNYGYTF.

V is TRBV25-1 and J is TRBJ2-3; D is possibly TRBD2 (6 bases). The CDR3 sequence is 14 residues long. Trimming stripped 9 bases from V and 2 bases from J, with 15 bases between. Germline loops: CDR1 MGHDK, CDR2 SYGVNS. CDR3 DNA: TGTGCCAGTGCCCGAGCGGGCCACACAGATACGCAGTATTTT. It is translated as CASARAGHTDTQYF.

The rearrangement joins TRBV6-2 or TRBV6-3 to TRBJ2-1; tentatively, D is TRBD2 (5 bases). CDR1 and CDR2 (germline): MNHEY, SVGEGT. The CDR3 has 16 amino acids. V shed 6 bases and J shed 9 bases, with 24 bases lying between them. CDR3 nucleotide sequence: TGTGCCAGCAGCCCAGCCGGACGCGGAGGAAGAAGTGAGCAGTTCTTC. The encoded protein is CASSPAGRGGRSEQFF.

This rearrangement joins TRBV4-1 to TRBJ1-2, with 12 bases lining up with TRBD1. Germline assignment: CDR1 MGHRA and CDR2 YSYEKL. CDR3 length: 16 amino acids. V shed 3 bases, J shed 4 bases, and the junction held 6 bases outside the gene matches. CDR3 region: CASSQGQGAMGYGYTF. DNA of the CDR3: TGCGCCAGCAGCCAGGGACAGGGGGCAATGGGCTATGGCTACACCTTC.

The chain joins TRBV5-1 to TRBJ2-1; TRBD1 matches 7 bases. Germline-derived CDR1 and CDR2 are SGHRS and YFSETQ. The V gene end was trimmed by 0 bases and the J gene end by 9 bases; junction bases not matched to a gene: 6. The CDR3 runs 14 residues. For the CDR3, the DNA is TGCGCCAGCAGCTTGGGACAGGGTGTTGGTGAGCAGTTCTTC. Its protein is CASSLGQGVGEQFF.

This clone was found a few times. V is TRBV7-9 and J is TRBJ1-4; D gene uncertain. The CDR3 has 15 amino acids. The germline V gene encodes CDR1 SEHNR and CDR2 FQNEAQ (reference sequence). Trimming pared 1 base from V and 1 base from J, leaving 7 bases between. The CDR3 protein is CASSLDAETNEKLFF. The CDR3 DNA reads as TGTGCCAGCAGCTTAGATGCGGAAACTAATGAAAAACTGTTTTTT.

Ten or more counts support this clone. This chain uses TRBV19 with TRBJ1-5; D perhaps matches TRBD1 (5 bases). The germline gives CDR1 LNHDA, CDR2 SQIVND (reference sequence). Trimming took off 8 bases at V and 4 bases at J, with 15 bases between the two ends. This CDR3 has 14 amino acids. Written as DNA, the CDR3 is TGTGCCAGTGCTTGGCAGGGAGGTAATCAGCCCCAGCATTTT. This codes for CASAWQGGNQPQHF.